The clone carrying this T cell receptor (beta chain) was found many times. The sample is drawn from a study of T cells in Graves' hyperthyroidism and ophthalmopathy. Germline-derived CDR1 and CDR2 are LGHDT and YNNKEL (reference sequence). There are 17 residues in the CDR3. V lost 1 base, J lost 8 bases, and 9 bases stayed unmatched. There were TCR beta CDR3 regions amplified from RNA transcripts. HTBI primers were used for first-round RT-PCR of the TCR CDR3. One entry per CDR3 protein, called by TCRdb with MiXCR from the multiplex PCR reads. The data show some 650,000 distinct CDR3 sequences, 15% to 20% seen once.

The V and J genes are TRBV3-1 and TRBJ2-1; the match to TRBD2 covers 12 bases. This receptor was identified in a woman in her thirties or forties with Graves' ophthalmopathy. The sample was blood. The CDR3 DNA is TGTGCCAGCAGCCAAGGCCGCCTAGCGGGGGGGAGGGATGAGCAGTTCTTC. It is translated as CASSQGRLAGGRDEQFF.